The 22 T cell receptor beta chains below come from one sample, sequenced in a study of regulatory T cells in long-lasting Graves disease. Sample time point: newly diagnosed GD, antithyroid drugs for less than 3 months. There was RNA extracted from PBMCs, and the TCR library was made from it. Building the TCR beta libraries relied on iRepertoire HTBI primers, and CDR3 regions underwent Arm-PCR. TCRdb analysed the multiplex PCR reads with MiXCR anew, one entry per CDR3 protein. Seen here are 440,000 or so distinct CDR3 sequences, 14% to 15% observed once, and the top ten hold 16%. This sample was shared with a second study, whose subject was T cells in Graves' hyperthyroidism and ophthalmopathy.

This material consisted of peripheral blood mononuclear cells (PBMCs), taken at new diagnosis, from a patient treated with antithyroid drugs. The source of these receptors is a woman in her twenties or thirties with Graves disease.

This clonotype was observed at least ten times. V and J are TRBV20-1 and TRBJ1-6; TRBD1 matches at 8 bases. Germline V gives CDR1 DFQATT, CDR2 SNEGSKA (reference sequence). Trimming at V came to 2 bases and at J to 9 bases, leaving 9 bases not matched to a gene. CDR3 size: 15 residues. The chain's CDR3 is CSARSWTGFGSPLHF. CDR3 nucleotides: TGCAGTGCTAGATCCTGGACAGGGTTTGGTTCACCCCTCCACTTT.

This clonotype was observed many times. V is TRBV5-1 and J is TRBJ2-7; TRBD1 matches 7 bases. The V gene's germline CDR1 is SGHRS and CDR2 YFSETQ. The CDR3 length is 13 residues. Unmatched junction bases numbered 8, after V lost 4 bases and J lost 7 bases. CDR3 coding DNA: TGCGCCAGCAGCGACCCGACAGGGCTTGAGCAGTACTTC. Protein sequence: CASSDPTGLEQYF.

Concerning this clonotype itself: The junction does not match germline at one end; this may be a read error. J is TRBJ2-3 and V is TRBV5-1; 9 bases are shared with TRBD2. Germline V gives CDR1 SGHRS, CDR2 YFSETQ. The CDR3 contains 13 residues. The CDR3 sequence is CASGAGGKDTQYF. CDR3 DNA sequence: TGTGCCAGCGGAGCGGGAGGTAAAGATACGCAGTATTTT.

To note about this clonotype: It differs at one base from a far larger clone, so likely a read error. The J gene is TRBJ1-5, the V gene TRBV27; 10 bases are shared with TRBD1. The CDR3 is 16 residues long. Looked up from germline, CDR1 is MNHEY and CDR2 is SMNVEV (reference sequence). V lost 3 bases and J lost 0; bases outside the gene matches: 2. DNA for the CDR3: TGTGCCAGCAGTTTGGGGACAGGGGATAGCAATCAGCCCCAGCATTTT. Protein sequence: CASSLGTGDSNQPQHF.

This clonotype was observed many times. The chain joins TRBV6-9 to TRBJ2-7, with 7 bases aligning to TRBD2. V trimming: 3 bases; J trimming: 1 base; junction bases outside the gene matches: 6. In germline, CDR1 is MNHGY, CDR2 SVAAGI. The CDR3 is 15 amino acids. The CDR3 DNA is TGTGCCAGCAGTTACTTCGCGGGAGAGTCCTACGAGCAGTACTTC. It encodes CASSYFAGESYEQYF.

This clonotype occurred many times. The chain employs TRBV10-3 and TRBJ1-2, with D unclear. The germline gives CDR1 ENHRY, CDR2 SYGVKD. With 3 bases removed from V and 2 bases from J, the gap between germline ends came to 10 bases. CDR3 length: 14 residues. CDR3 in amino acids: CAISERARNYGYTF. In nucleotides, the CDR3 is TGTGCCATCAGTGAACGGGCTCGGAACTATGGCTACACCTTC.

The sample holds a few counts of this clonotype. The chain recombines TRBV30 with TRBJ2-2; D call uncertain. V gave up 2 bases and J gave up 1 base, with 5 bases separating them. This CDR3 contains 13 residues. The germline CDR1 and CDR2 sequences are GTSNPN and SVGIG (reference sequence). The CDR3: CAWSPGNTGELFF. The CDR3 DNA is TGTGCCTGGAGTCCAGGGAACACCGGGGAGCTGTTTTTT.

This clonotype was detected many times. CDR3 sequence reads: CASSETGLAGNNNEQFF. The CDR3 region has the DNA TGTGCCAGCAGCGAAACCGGACTAGCGGGAAACAACAATGAGCAGTTCTTC. The rearrangement joins TRBV5-6 to TRBJ2-1, with TRBD2 matching over 12 bases. CDR3 size: 17 residues. V lost 4 bases to trimming and J lost 5 bases; unmatched junction nucleotides: 10. The germline V gene encodes CDR1 SGHDT and CDR2 YYEEEE.

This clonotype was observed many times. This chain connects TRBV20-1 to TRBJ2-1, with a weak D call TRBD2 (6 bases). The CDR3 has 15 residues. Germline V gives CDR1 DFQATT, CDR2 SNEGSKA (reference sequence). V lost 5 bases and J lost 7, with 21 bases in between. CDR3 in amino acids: CSARKQELAGNEQFF. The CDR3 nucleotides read TGCAGTGCTCGAAAACAGGAGCTCGCGGGAAATGAGCAGTTCTTC.

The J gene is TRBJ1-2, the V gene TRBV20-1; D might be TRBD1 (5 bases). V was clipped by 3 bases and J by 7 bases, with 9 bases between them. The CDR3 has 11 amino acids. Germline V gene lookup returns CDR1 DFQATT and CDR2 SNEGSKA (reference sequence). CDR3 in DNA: TGCAGTGCTAGTCCAGGGTCTGGCTACACCTTC. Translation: CSASPGSGYTF.

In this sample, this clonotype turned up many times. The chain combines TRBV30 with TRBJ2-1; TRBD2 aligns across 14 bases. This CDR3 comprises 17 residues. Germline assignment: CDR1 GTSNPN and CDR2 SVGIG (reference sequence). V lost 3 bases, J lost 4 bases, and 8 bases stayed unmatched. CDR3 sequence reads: CAWRDRTSGRKYNEQFF. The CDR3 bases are TGTGCCTGGAGAGACAGGACTAGCGGGAGGAAATACAATGAGCAGTTCTTC. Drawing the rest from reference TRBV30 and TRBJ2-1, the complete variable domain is SQTIHQWPATLVQPVGSPLSLECTVEGTSNPNLYWYRQAAGRGLQLLFYSVGIGQISSEVPQNLSASRPQDRQFILSSKKLLLSDSGFYLCAWRDRTSGRKYNEQFFGPGTRLTVL.

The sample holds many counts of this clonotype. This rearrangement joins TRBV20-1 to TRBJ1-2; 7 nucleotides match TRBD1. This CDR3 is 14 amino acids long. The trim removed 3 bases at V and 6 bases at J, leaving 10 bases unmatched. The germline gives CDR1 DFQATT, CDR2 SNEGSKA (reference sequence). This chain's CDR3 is CSASSIDRANGYTF. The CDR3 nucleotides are TGCAGTGCTAGCTCGATCGACAGGGCGAATGGCTACACCTTC.

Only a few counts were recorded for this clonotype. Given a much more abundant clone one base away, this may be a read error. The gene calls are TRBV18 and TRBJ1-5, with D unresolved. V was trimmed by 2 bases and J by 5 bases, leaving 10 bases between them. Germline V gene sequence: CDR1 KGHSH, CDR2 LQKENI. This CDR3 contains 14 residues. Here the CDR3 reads CASSPLDEDQPQHF. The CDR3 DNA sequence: TGTGCCAGCTCACCATTGGACGAGGATCAGCCCCAGCATTTT.

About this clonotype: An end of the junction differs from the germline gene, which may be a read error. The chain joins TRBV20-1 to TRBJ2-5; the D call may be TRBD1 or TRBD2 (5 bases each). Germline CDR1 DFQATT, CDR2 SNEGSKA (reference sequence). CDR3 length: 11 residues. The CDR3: CSARLGETQHF. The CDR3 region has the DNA TGCAGTGCTAGGCTGGGGGAGACCCAGCACTTC.

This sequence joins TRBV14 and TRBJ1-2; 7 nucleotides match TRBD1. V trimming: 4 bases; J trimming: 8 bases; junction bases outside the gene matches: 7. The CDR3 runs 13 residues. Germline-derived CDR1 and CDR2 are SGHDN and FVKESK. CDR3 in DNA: TGTGCCAGCAGCCCTCGGACAGGCTTGGGCTACACCTTC. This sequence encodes CASSPRTGLGYTF.

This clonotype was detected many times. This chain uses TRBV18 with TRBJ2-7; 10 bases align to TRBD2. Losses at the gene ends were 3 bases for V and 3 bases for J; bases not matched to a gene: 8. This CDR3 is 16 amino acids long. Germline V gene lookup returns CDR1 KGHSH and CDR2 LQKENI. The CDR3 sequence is CASSPRGLAANYEQYF. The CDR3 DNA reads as TGTGCCAGCTCACCTAGAGGACTAGCGGCCAACTACGAGCAGTACTTC.

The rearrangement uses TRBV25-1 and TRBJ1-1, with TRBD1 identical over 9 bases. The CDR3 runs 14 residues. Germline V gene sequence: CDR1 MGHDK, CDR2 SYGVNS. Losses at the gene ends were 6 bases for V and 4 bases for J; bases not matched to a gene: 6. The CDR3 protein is CASSDGTGSTEAFF. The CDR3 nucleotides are TGTGCCAGCAGCGACGGGACAGGGTCCACTGAAGCTTTCTTT.

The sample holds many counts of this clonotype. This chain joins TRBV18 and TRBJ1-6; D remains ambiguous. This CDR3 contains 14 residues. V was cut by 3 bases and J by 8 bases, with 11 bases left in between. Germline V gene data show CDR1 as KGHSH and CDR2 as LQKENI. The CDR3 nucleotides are TGTGCCAGCTCACCCATAAAAGGTCATTCACCCCTCCACTTT. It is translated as CASSPIKGHSPLHF.

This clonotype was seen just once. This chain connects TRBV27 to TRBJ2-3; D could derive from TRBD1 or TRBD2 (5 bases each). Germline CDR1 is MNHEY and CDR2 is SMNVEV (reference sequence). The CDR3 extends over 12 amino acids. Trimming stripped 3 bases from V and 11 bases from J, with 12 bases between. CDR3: CASSLPGARQYF. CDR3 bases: TGTGCCAGCAGTTTGCCCGGGGCAAGGCAGTATTTT.

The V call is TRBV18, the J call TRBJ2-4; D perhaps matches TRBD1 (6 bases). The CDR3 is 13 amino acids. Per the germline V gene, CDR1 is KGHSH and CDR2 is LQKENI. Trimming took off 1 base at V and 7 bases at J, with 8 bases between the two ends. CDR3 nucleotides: TGTGCCAGCTCACCACTGCAGGGGAACATTCAGTACTTC. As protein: CASSPLQGNIQYF.

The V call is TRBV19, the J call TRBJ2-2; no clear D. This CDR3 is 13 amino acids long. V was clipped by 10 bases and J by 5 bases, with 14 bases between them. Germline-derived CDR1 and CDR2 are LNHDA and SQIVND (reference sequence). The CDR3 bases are TGTGCCACTAACGACCGGGTAACCGGGGAGCTGTTTTTT. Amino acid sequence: CATNDRVTGELFF.

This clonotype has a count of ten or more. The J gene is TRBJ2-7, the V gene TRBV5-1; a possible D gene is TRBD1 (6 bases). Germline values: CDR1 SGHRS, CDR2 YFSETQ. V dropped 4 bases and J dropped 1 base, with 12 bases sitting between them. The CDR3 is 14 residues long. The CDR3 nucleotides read TGCGCCAGCAGCCACCGACAGGATTCCTACGAGCAGTACTTC. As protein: CASSHRQDSYEQYF.